A selection of T cell receptor beta chains follows, all from one sample in a study of OX40 agonist ivuxolimab in advanced cancers. TCRdb's table, derived via immunoSEQ multiplex PCR, lists solely in-frame clones and lacks some. The table shows 60,000 or so clones, with 84% occurring only once. This sample comprised CD4+ or CD8+ T cells sorted from blood, obtained in a trial of the OX40 agonist ivuxolimab. These receptors originate from an adult with an advanced solid tumor such as melanoma, head and neck, liver or kidney cancer. CDR3s leave out the opening cysteine and the closing phenylalanine or tryptophan.

J,V,CDR3
TRBJ1-1,TRBV4-3,ASSHSPYNTEAF
TRBJ2-1,TRBV28,ASSLFSGNEQF
TRBJ1-2,TRBV4-3,ASSQERVGYGYT
TRBJ1-2,TRBV28,ASSFWGEGYGYT
TRBJ1-5,TRBV7-2,ASSTATVPQH
TRBJ1-5,TRBV30,AWSRPGGNQPQH
TRBJ1-2,TRBV29-1,SVESGVEYGYT
TRBJ2-6,TRBV9,ASSVWVGKGAIPSGANVLT
TRBJ1-5,TRBV2,ASSDSGARQPQH
TRBJ1-4,TRBV7-2,ASSPRQGDEKLF
TRBJ2-7,TRBV6-1,ASEGRALYEQY
TRBJ2-1,TRBV4-1,ASSPRYKSYNEQF
TRBJ1-1,TRBV6-5,ASKIGPNTEAF
TRBJ1-5,TRBV28,ASSSPGASQTRNQPQH
TRBJ1-5,TRBV6-5,ASRPGTVGQPQH
TRBJ1-6,TRBV7-9,ASKNGGAGSPLH
TRBJ2-1,TRBV19,ASSPTDRVGEQF
TRBJ1-2,TRBV9,ASSVGREYGYT
TRBJ2-7,TRBV2,ASSAPQGLTEQY
TRBJ2-7,TRBV11-3,ASSPGTSGTYEQY
TRBJ1-1,TRBV4-3,ASSQSWRGRTEAF
TRBJ2-5,TRBV7-9,ASSPQGLQETQY
TRBJ2-5,TRBV19,ASSPGLHHQETQY
TRBJ1-2,TRBV5-1,ASSLEGGAFLYGYT
TRBJ1-5,TRBV10-3,AISESKGAGVDQPQH
TRBJ1-5,TRBV4-1,ASSQVKGDNQPQH
TRBJ2-7,TRBV7-2,ASSRTSVGEQY
TRBJ2-2,TRBV6-1,ASSEGQVNTGELF
TRBJ2-5,TRBV6-6,ASRPDRGLEETQY
TRBJ2-7,TRBV5-1,ASSWDRGSYEQY
TRBJ1-3,TRBV11-2,ASSSTALPGFLSGNTIY
TRBJ2-1,TRBV6-5,ASSKLQKNEQF
TRBJ2-3,TRBV5-1,ASSLDRTSTDTQY
TRBJ2-2,TRBV4-2,ASSQRTSGGDTGELF
TRBJ2-2,TRBV19,ASSTGTGNTGELF
TRBJ2-2,TRBV6-1,ASSEKADRAFSTGELF
TRBJ1-4,TRBV15,ATSTGPSEKLF
TRBJ2-5,TRBV15,ATSMTGGETQY
TRBJ2-2,TRBV30,AWEIGLAGGELF
TRBJ2-2,TRBV7-6,ASSPLGQDDKTGELF
TRBJ1-5,TRBV27,ASSLRGSNQPQH
TRBJ2-6,TRBV2,ASSRGAAGANVLT
TRBJ1-5,TRBV2,ASSPVLDQPQH
TRBJ2-7,TRBV6-5,ASRDPGANLEQY
TRBJ2-7,TRBV28,ASSAGGTSYEQY
TRBJ2-2,TRBV12-5,ASGEGGFDGELF
TRBJ1-4,TRBV19,ASSPRNRPNEKLF
TRBJ1-4,TRBV19,ASSDGNNEKLF
TRBJ2-5,TRBV28,ASSGGTTQETQY
TRBJ1-1,TRBV30,AWSVLPLQGGTEAF
TRBJ2-2,TRBV5-4,ASSWDRGHITGELF